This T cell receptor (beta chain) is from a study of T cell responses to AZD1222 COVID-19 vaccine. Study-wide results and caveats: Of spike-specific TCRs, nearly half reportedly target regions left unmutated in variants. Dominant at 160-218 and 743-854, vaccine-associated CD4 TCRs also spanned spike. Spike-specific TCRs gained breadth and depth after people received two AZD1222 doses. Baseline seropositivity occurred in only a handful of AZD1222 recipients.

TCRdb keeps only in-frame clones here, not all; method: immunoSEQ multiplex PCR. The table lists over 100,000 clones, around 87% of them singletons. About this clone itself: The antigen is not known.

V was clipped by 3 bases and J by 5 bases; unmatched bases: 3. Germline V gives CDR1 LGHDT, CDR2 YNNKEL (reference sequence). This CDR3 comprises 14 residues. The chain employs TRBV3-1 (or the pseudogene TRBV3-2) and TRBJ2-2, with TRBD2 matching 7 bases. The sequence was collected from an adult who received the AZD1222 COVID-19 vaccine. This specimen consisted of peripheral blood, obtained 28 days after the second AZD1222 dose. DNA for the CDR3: TGTGCCAGCAGCCAGGCTAGCGGTACCGGGGAGCTGTTTTTT. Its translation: CASSQASGTGELFF.